The following is a T cell receptor beta chain sequence with its context. What it binds is unknown. This record comes from a study of shared clonotypes between healthy human individuals. Sequencing was at deep level. The repertoire was sequenced with immunoSEQ multiplex PCR; TCRdb's copy has only in-frame clones and lacks some. The table lists about 560,000 clones, around three quarters of them singletons. CDR3 size: 13 residues. The germline gives CDR1 SGHVS, CDR2 FQNEAQ. Trimming cost V 7 bases and J 5 bases; bases outside gene matches: 6. General observations from the study: Researchers sampled blood only, noting tissue repertoires likely differ.

The chain carries TRBV7-8 and TRBJ2-5; 8 positions match TRBD1. The specimen sequenced was PBMCs. The source of this sequence is a woman in her thirties or forties in good health. Some clones in this sample may be carry-over from other donors' samples. The CDR3 coding sequence is TGTGCCAGCATCCCAGGGGGCTGGGAGACCCAGTACTTC. Its translation: CASIPGGWETQYF.